These 30 T cell receptor beta chains share one sample of origin, sequenced in a study of T cell responses to AZD1222 COVID-19 vaccine. The data were produced by immunoSEQ multiplex PCR, yet TCRdb's version contains in-frame clones alone and is incomplete. The sample has tens of thousands of clones, over 65% seen once. The sequencing here drew on peripheral blood, taken on day 0 of AZD1222 vaccination. These TCRs come from an adult in good health.

V usage is TRBV18 and J usage is TRBJ2-5; D may be TRBD1 (6 bases). This CDR3 is 14 amino acids long. Trimming took off 2 bases at V and 3 bases at J, with 10 bases between the two ends. CDR1 is KGHSH and CDR2 is LQKENI in the germline V gene. The CDR3 nucleotides are TGTGCCAGCTCACCAATGGCAGGGGAAGAGACCCAGTACTTC. As protein: CASSPMAGEETQYF.

The chain couples TRBV5-6 to TRBJ1-1; 9 positions agree with TRBD1. J was trimmed by 5 bases and V by 0 bases; bases with no gene match: 11. This CDR3 has 17 amino acids. CDR1 and CDR2 (germline): SGHDT, YYEEEE. CDR3 loop: CASSLGQGVRLETEAFF. For the CDR3, the DNA is TGTGCCAGCAGCTTGGGACAGGGGGTACGGCTCGAGACTGAAGCTTTCTTT.

V and J are TRBV5-1 and TRBJ1-1; no clear D gene. This CDR3 is 14 amino acids long. V was cut by 1 base and J by 1 base, with 8 bases left in between. Per the germline V gene, CDR1 is SGHRS and CDR2 is YFSETQ. The DNA for the CDR3 is TGCGCCAGCAGCTTGCTCCGGGAGAACACTGAAGCTTTCTTT. It is translated as CASSLLRENTEAFF.

The chain employs TRBV15 and TRBJ2-3; a weak D match, TRBD1 (6 bases). V dropped 0 bases and J dropped 3 bases, with 16 bases sitting between them. The CDR3 is made up of 17 amino acids. Germline values: CDR1 LNHNV, CDR2 YYDKDF (reference sequence). The CDR3 DNA sequence: TGTGCCACCAGCAGAGATCTAGACAGGATCGTAACAGATACGCAGTATTTT. It is translated as CATSRDLDRIVTDTQYF. The entire variable domain, with the rest obtained from reference TRBV15 and TRBJ2-3, is as follows: DAMVIQNPRYQVTQFGKPVTLSCSQTLNHNVMYWYQQKSSQAPKLLFHYYDKDFNNEADTPDNFQSRRPNTSFCFLDIRSPGLGDTAMYLCATSRDLDRIVTDTQYFGPGTRLTVL.

This chain joins TRBV6-5 and TRBJ1-1; perhaps TRBD1 as D (6 bases). Germline-derived CDR1 and CDR2 are MNHEY and SVGAGI. CDR3 size: 14 residues. V lost 6 bases and J lost 5, with 16 bases in between. CDR3 nucleotide sequence: TGTGCCAGCAGGGCTAGGGGGAGAGGAACTGAAGCTTTCTTT. It encodes CASRARGRGTEAFF.

This sequence joins TRBV12-3 or TRBV12-4 and TRBJ2-1, with TRBD2 identical over 7 bases. This CDR3 spans 13 amino acids. The ends lost 6 bases at V and 4 bases at J; junction bases unmatched: 3. CDR3: CASRGGRYNEQFF. DNA for the CDR3: TGTGCCAGCAGGGGCGGGAGATACAATGAGCAGTTCTTC.

The V gene is TRBV27, the J gene TRBJ1-6; 8 bases align to TRBD1. Germline V gene lookup returns CDR1 MNHEY and CDR2 SMNVEV (reference sequence). The CDR3 consists of 14 residues. J lost 10 bases, V lost 4 bases, and 6 bases had no gene match. The CDR3 loop reads CASSWTGFESPLHF. The CDR3 nucleotides read TGTGCCAGCAGTTGGACAGGGTTTGAGTCACCCCTCCACTTT.

By sample share, this clone is medium-sized. J is TRBJ2-1 and V is TRBV5-4; D unresolved. The CDR3 has 12 amino acids. With 7 bases removed from V and 8 bases from J, the gap between germline ends came to 13 bases. CDR1 and CDR2 from the germline V gene are SGHNT and YYREEE (reference sequence). CDR3 sequence: CASGVESHEQFF. As DNA, the CDR3 is TGTGCCAGCGGGGTTGAGAGTCATGAGCAGTTCTTC. The complete variable domain, with remaining parts taken from reference TRBV5-4 and TRBJ2-1, reads ETGVTQSPTHLIKTRGQQVTLRCSSQSGHNTVSWYQQALGQGPQFIFQYYREEENGRGNFPPRFSGLQFPNYSSELNVNALELDDSALYLCASGVESHEQFFGPGTRLTVL.

This chain uses TRBV1 with TRBJ1-1. TRBV1 is deemed a pseudogene. CDR3 size: 14 residues. The CDR3 loop reads CTSSQDSGYTEAFF. CDR3 DNA: TGCACCAGCAGCCAAGATTCGGGATACACTGAAGCTTTCTTT.

The chain links TRBV15 to TRBJ1-1; D not resolved. This CDR3 has 14 amino acids. Germline-derived CDR1 and CDR2 are LNHNV and YYDKDF (reference sequence). The germline V and J ends were trimmed by 3 bases and 3 bases, with 11 bases remaining between them. The DNA of the CDR3 is TGTGCCACCAGCAGGCATTTTCAAGACACTGAAGCTTTCTTT. Protein sequence: CATSRHFQDTEAFF.

The V call is TRBV10-3, the J call TRBJ2-3; 9 bases line up with TRBD2. V gave up 8 bases and J gave up 2 bases; unmatched junction bases: 8. Germline-derived CDR1 and CDR2 are ENHRY and SYGVKD. This CDR3 is 15 amino acids long. Here the CDR3 reads CAIGASGAYTDTQYF. In DNA, the CDR3 is TGTGCCATCGGGGCTAGCGGGGCGTACACAGATACGCAGTATTTT.

The CDR3 region is CSVTGTGVRNEQFF. In DNA, the CDR3 is TGCAGCGTTACCGGGACAGGGGTGCGCAATGAGCAGTTCTTC. The J gene is TRBJ2-1, the V gene TRBV29-1; 10 bases agree with TRBD1. The trim removed 5 bases at V and 6 bases at J, leaving 7 bases unmatched. Looked up from germline, CDR1 is SQVTM and CDR2 is ANQGSEA. The CDR3 runs 14 residues.

J is TRBJ2-3 and V is TRBV27, with 8 bases identical to TRBD2. The CDR3 runs to 19 residues. The J segment lost 0 bases and the V segment lost 4 bases, leaving 15 bases of the junction unmatched. Germline V gene sequence: CDR1 MNHEY, CDR2 SMNVEV (reference sequence). This CDR3 is CASSSSTGGEAPSTDTQYF. The CDR3 nucleotides are TGTGCCAGCAGTTCTTCCACGGGAGGGGAAGCCCCTAGCACAGATACGCAGTATTTT.

The gene calls are TRBV6-5 and TRBJ1-1; 10 bases match TRBD1. With V trimmed by 6 bases and J by 5 bases, 6 bases remained unmatched. This CDR3 is built from 14 residues. The V gene's germline CDR1 is MNHEY and CDR2 SVGAGI. The chain's CDR3 is CASRGTGVTTEAFF. CDR3 DNA sequence: TGTGCCAGCAGGGGGACAGGGGTAACGACTGAAGCTTTCTTT.

The chain employs TRBV3-1 (or the pseudogene TRBV3-2) and TRBJ1-6; D may be TRBD1 (6 bases). The CDR3 is 14 residues long. V gave up 4 bases and J gave up 10 bases, with 14 bases separating them. The germline V gene has CDR1 LGHDT and CDR2 YNNKEL (reference sequence). CDR3 DNA sequence: TGTGCCAGCAGCCCGTGGGAGGGGGGCTCACCCCTCCACTTT. The encoded protein is CASSPWEGGSPLHF.

The table lists this clone with a few counts. The gene calls are TRBV9 and TRBJ1-6; D might be TRBD1 (5 bases). CDR3 length: 14 amino acids. In germline, CDR1 is SGDLS, CDR2 YYNGEE. Trimming pared 4 bases from V and 10 bases from J, leaving 15 bases between. Here the CDR3 DNA reads TGTGCCAGCAGCCGGGACGGGAGGGGATCACCCCTCCACTTT. The encoded protein is CASSRDGRGSPLHF.

The rearrangement joins TRBV2 to TRBJ1-2, with TRBD1 matching 7 bases. Germline trimming cut 0 bases from V and 2 bases from J; bases unmatched to any gene: 3. The germline V gene has CDR1 SNHLY and CDR2 FYNNEI. The CDR3 length is 15 residues. The CDR3: CASSEAGTVNYGYTF. The CDR3 nucleotides read TGTGCCAGCAGTGAAGCAGGGACAGTGAACTATGGCTACACCTTC.

Relative to its sample, this clone is medium-sized. V and J are TRBV7-2 and TRBJ1-2, with 7 positions matching TRBD1. In germline, CDR1 is SGHTA, CDR2 FQGNSA. V trimming: 5 bases; J trimming: 6 bases; junction bases outside the gene matches: 9. The CDR3 has 14 amino acids. CDR3 sequence reads: CASSARQGLDGYTF. The CDR3 DNA sequence: TGTGCCAGCAGCGCAAGACAGGGTTTAGATGGCTACACCTTC. The variable domain in full, with the rest retrieved from reference TRBV7-2 and TRBJ1-2, is GAGVSQSPSNKVTEKGKDVELRCDPISGHTALYWYRQSLGQGLEFLIYFQGNSAPDKSGLPSDRFSAERTGGSVSTLTIQRTQQEDSAVYLCASSARQGLDGYTFGSGTRLTVV.

V is TRBV28 and J is TRBJ1-6; D remains unclear. V was pared by 6 bases and J by 14 bases, with 17 bases between. This CDR3 region has 13 residues. The germline CDR1 and CDR2 sequences are MDHEN and SYDVKM. The CDR3 nucleotides read TGTGCCAGCAGCCCCTGGGGAGAGTCATCCCTCCACTTT. Its protein product is CASSPWGESSLHF.

The gene calls are TRBV4-2 and TRBJ1-1; perhaps TRBD1 as D (6 bases). Trimming took off 0 bases at V and 2 bases at J, with 13 bases between the two ends. Looked up from germline, CDR1 is LGHNA and CDR2 is YNFKEQ. The CDR3 loop spans 16 amino acids. The CDR3 sequence is CASSQEDWTANTEAFF. CDR3 bases: TGTGCCAGCAGCCAAGAAGATTGGACAGCTAACACTGAAGCTTTCTTT.

The chain combines TRBV6-5 with TRBJ1-1; D gene unclear. Germline CDR1 and CDR2: MNHEY and SVGAGI. The CDR3 consists of 16 residues. V gave up 2 bases and J gave up 0 bases, with 13 bases separating them. The CDR3 bases are TGTGCCAGCAGTTACATGTCGGCTCGGGTGAACACTGAAGCTTTCTTT. It encodes CASSYMSARVNTEAFF.

The chain uses TRBV5-1 and TRBJ1-4, with D possibly being TRBD1 (5 bases). V gave up 0 bases and J gave up 6 bases, with 12 bases separating them. The CDR3 consists of 15 residues. CDR1 SGHRS and CDR2 YFSETQ come from the germline V gene. The CDR3 DNA is TGCGCCAGCAGCTTGGTGGGGGGTAACCATGAAAAACTGTTTTTT. Translation: CASSLVGGNHEKLFF.

The rearrangement links TRBV5-5 to TRBJ2-2, with 10 bases fitting TRBD2. This CDR3 is 18 amino acids long. V shed 4 bases and J 5 bases; nucleotides not matched to a gene: 14. Germline values: CDR1 SGHKS, CDR2 YYEKEE (reference sequence). CDR3 residues: CASSPAQRGGLRTGELFF. The CDR3 nucleotides are TGTGCCAGCAGCCCGGCCCAGCGGGGGGGCCTTAGAACCGGGGAGCTGTTTTTT.

The gene calls are TRBV7-9 and TRBJ2-1, with 10 bases fitting TRBD2. The CDR3 totals 21 residues. J was trimmed by 0 bases and V by 5 bases; bases with no gene match: 19. Germline CDR1 is SEHNR and CDR2 is FQNEAQ (reference sequence). The CDR3 reads CASSTIPSGSSALSSYNEQFF. CDR3 DNA: TGTGCCAGCAGCACTATTCCTAGCGGGAGCTCTGCTTTGAGCTCCTACAATGAGCAGTTCTTC.

The rearrangement uses TRBV5-1 and TRBJ1-1; possibly TRBD1 for D (6 bases). Germline V gene lookup returns CDR1 SGHRS and CDR2 YFSETQ. V was shortened by 2 bases and J by 2 bases, with 16 bases between the two germline ends. The CDR3 runs 16 residues. CDR3 sequence reads: CASSFGQTGGNTEAFF. The DNA for the CDR3 is TGCGCCAGCAGCTTCGGACAGACGGGGGGTAACACTGAAGCTTTCTTT. The full variable domain, rest sourced from reference TRBV5-1 and TRBJ1-1, is KAGVTQTPRYLIKTRGQQVTLSCSPISGHRSVSWYQQTPGQGLQFLFEYFSETQRNKGNFPGRFSGRQFSNSRSEMNVSTLELGDSALYLCASSFGQTGGNTEAFFGQGTRLTVV.

The V and J genes are TRBV20-1 and TRBJ1-3, with a tentative D call TRBD1 (5 bases). V lost 3 bases and J lost 0, with 9 bases in between. This CDR3 is 14 amino acids long. Germline assignment: CDR1 DFQATT and CDR2 SNEGSKA (reference sequence). The CDR3: CSASDRVSGNTIYF. DNA for the CDR3: TGCAGTGCTAGTGACAGAGTCTCTGGAAACACCATATATTTT.

The chain recombines TRBV28 with TRBJ2-7; D is possibly TRBD2 (5 bases). The CDR3 has 12 residues. Trimming took 6 bases from V and 6 from J, leaving 12 bases between them. Looked up from germline, CDR1 is MDHEN and CDR2 is SYDVKM. The DNA of the CDR3 is TGTGCCAGCAGGTCGGGGTCCCGCGAGCAGTACGTC. It encodes CASRSGSREQYV.

The V call is TRBV19, the J call TRBJ2-5; possibly TRBD2 for D (6 bases). V was trimmed by 9 bases and J by 5 bases, leaving 16 bases between them. CDR1 is LNHDA and CDR2 is SQIVND in the germline V gene (reference sequence). CDR3 length: 13 residues. Written as DNA, the CDR3 is TGTGCCAGCGCCCGCGGGGTGCGGGAGACCCAGTACTTC. Translation gives CASARGVRETQYF.

V is TRBV29-1 and J is TRBJ1-4, with a possible D match to TRBD1 (6 bases). Looked up from germline, CDR1 is SQVTM and CDR2 is ANQGSEA. The CDR3 spans 14 residues. Trimming stripped 7 bases from V and 0 bases from J, with 12 bases between. DNA of the CDR3: TGCAGCGCCGGGGGCGGGGCAACTAATGAAAAACTGTTTTTT. It codes for CSAGGGATNEKLFF.

The V call is TRBV7-9, the J call TRBJ1-3, with TRBD1 identical over 7 bases. V shed 0 bases, J shed 6 bases, and the junction held 5 bases outside the gene matches. Germline values: CDR1 SEHNR, CDR2 FQNEAQ (reference sequence). The CDR3 length is 15 residues. CDR3 DNA: TGTGCCAGCAGCTTAGCGACAGGGATGATAAACACCATATATTTT. It translates to CASSLATGMINTIYF.